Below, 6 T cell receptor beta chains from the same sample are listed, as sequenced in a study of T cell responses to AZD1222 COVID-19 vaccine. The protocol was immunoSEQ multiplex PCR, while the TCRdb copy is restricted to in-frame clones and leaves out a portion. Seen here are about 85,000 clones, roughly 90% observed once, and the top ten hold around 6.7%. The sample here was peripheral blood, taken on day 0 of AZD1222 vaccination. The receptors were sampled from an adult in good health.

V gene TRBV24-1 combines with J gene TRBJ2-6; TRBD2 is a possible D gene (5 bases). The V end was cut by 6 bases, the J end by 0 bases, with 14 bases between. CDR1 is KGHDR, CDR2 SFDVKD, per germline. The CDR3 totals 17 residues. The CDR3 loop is CATSRPGGPSGANVLTF. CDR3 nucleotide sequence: TGTGCCACCAGTCGGCCAGGCGGGCCCTCTGGGGCCAACGTCCTGACTTTC.

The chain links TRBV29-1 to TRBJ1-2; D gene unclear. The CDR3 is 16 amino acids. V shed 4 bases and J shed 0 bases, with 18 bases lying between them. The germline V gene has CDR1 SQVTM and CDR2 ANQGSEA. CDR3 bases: TGCAGCGTTGGGTCAACCCGGACCAACGCTAACTATGGCTACACCTTC. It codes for CSVGSTRTNANYGYTF.

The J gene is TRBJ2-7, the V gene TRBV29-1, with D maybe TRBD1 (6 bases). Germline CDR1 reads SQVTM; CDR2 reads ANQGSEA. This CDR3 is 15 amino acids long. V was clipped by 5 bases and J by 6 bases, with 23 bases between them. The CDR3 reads CSVLGFTGLSSEQYF. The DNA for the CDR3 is TGCAGCGTTCTGGGATTTACAGGGCTTTCGTCCGAGCAGTACTTC.

The CDR3 DNA sequence: TGTGCCAGCAGCTTAGATCCTGGGACGGGGGGAAACACCATATATTTT. Its translation is CASSLDPGTGGNTIYF. The chain joins TRBV7-2 to TRBJ1-3; D might be TRBD1 (5 bases). The germline V gene encodes CDR1 SGHTA and CDR2 FQGNSA. The germline V and J ends were trimmed by 1 base and 4 bases, with 14 bases remaining between them. This CDR3 is built from 16 residues.

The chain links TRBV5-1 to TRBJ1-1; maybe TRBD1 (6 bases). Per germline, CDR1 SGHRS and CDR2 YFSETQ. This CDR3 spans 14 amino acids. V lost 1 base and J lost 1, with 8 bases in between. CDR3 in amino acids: CASSLSGQNTEAFF. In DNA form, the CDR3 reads TGCGCCAGCAGCTTGTCGGGACAGAACACTGAAGCTTTCTTT.

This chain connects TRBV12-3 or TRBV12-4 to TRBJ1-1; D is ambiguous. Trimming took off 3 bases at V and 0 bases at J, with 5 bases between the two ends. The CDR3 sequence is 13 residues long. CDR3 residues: CASSLYVNTEAFF. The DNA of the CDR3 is TGTGCCAGCAGTTTGTATGTGAACACTGAAGCTTTCTTT.